Presented here are 15 T cell receptor beta chains from one specimen sequenced in a study of read filtering for tumor transcriptome and immune sequencing. Molecular barcoded adaptors covering alpha/delta and beta/gamma chains were used on approximately 440 ng RNA. TCRdb analysed the reads with MiXCR anew, one entry per CDR3 protein. The sample consists of 20,000 to 25,000 distinct CDR3 sequences, roughly 13% of them appearing once. The sequenced material came from a population of CD138-negative cells sorted from bone marrow. The origin of the receptors is a donor aged 40 or older with multiple myeloma.

This clonotype has a count of ten or more. The chain carries TRBV6-1 and TRBJ2-4; TRBD2 agrees at 8 bases. Looked up from germline, CDR1 is MNHNS and CDR2 is SASEGT. After removal of 0 bases from V and 0 bases from J, the junction contained 10 bases not matched to a gene. This CDR3 spans 19 amino acids. As DNA, the CDR3 is TGTGCCAGCAGTGAAGCGCCGTGGACTAGCAGCTTAGCCAAAAACATTCAGTACTTC. This gives the protein CASSEAPWTSSLAKNIQYF.

This clonotype has at least ten counts. The J gene is TRBJ1-1, the V gene TRBV12-3 or TRBV12-4, with D possibly being TRBD1 (5 bases). This CDR3 contains 14 residues. Trimming shortened V by 2 bases and J by 6 bases, and 13 bases separated the two germline ends. The CDR3 DNA reads TGTGCCAGCAGTTTAACCGGGGGTAAGGCTGAAGCTTTCTTT. This codes for CASSLTGGKAEAFF.

This clonotype was seen more than once but under ten times. Compared with germline, one end of the junction differs, possibly owing to a read error. This sequence joins TRBV28 and TRBJ1-5, with D perhaps TRBD1 (5 bases). Germline CDR1 MDHEN, CDR2 SYDVKM. This CDR3 has 14 residues. The chain's CDR3 is CAGSGEGWNQPQHF. In nucleotides, the CDR3 is TGTGCCGGCAGTGGGGAGGGGTGGAATCAGCCCCAGCATTTT.

Concerning this clonotype itself: Possible read error: a much larger clone is one base away. The rearrangement links TRBV21-1 to TRBJ2-6. TRBV21-1 is a listed pseudogene. This CDR3 contains 16 residues. The CDR3 DNA is TGTGCCAGCAGCAACTTAATATACTCTGGGGCCAACGTCCTGACTTTC. Translating it yields CASSNLIYSGANVLTF.

This clonotype was seen repeatedly, ten times or more. The chain has TRBV28 and TRBJ2-7; no clear D gene. CDR1 is MDHEN, CDR2 SYDVKM, per germline. V lost 1 base and J 0 bases, leaving 1 base between the germline ends. The CDR3 covers 12 residues. This chain's CDR3 is CASSLSSYEQYF. CDR3 DNA sequence: TGTGCCAGCAGTTTATCCTCCTACGAGCAGTACTTC.

This clonotype is medium-sized by share. The CDR3 nucleotides read TGCGCCAGCAGCTCCGCGACAGACACTCCGGGGCAGTACTTC. Protein sequence: CASSSATDTPGQYF. J is TRBJ2-7 and V is TRBV5-1; weak D call: TRBD1 (5 bases). This CDR3 comprises 14 residues. The ends were cut back, 3 bases at V and 9 bases at J, with 19 bases in the middle. Looked up from germline, CDR1 is SGHRS and CDR2 is YFSETQ. The full variable domain, with the rest looked up from reference TRBV5-1 and TRBJ2-7, is KAGVTQTPRYLIKTRGQQVTLSCSPISGHRSVSWYQQTPGQGLQFLFEYFSETQRNKGNFPGRFSGRQFSNSRSEMNVSTLELGDSALYLCASSSATDTPGQYFGPGTRLTVT.

Relative to its sample, this clonotype is medium-sized (0.01 to 0.1%). The V gene is TRBV20-1, the J gene TRBJ2-5; D call uncertain. The CDR3 spans 16 residues. The germline V and J ends were trimmed by 0 bases and 1 base, with 15 bases remaining between them. The V gene's germline CDR1 is DFQATT and CDR2 SNEGSKA (reference sequence). CDR3 sequence (DNA): TGCAGTGCTAGAGATGATTTCGGCGCAGCCCAAGAGACCCAGTACTTC. Amino acids: CSARDDFGAAQETQYF.

Turning to this clonotype: Just one base apart from a much larger clone, this may be a read error. The chain recombines TRBV7-9 with TRBJ2-7, with D maybe TRBD2 (5 bases). The CDR3 totals 16 residues. Germline CDR1 and CDR2: SEHNR and FQNEAQ (reference sequence). The CDR3 DNA follows: TGTGCCAGCAGCTCCTCGGGGAGTCGGCCGTCCTACGTGCAGTACTTC. Its translation: CASSSSGSRPSYVQYF.

This chain uses TRBV5-5 with TRBJ2-3; tentative D call: TRBD1 (6 bases). V lost 4 bases and J 5 bases, leaving 14 bases between the germline ends. Germline CDR1 is SGHKS and CDR2 is YYEKEE (reference sequence). CDR3 length: 14 residues. CDR3 sequence reads: CASSRGQNIDTQYF. In nucleotides, the CDR3 is TGTGCCAGCAGCCGCGGACAGAATATAGATACGCAGTATTTT.

The V and J genes are TRBV6-5 and TRBJ2-3; D unclear. The CDR3 runs to 12 residues. The V gene lost 6 bases and the J gene lost 7 bases, with 11 bases spanning the gap. CDR1 and CDR2 from the germline V gene are MNHEY and SVGAGI. The CDR3 here is CASSPGAYTQYF. CDR3 coding DNA: TGTGCCAGCAGCCCTGGCGCGTATACGCAGTATTTT.

J is TRBJ1-4 and V is TRBV7-9; 7 bases are a match to TRBD1. V dropped 6 bases and J dropped 4; count of bases not matched to a gene: 11. This CDR3 region has 16 residues. Germline values: CDR1 SEHNR, CDR2 FQNEAQ (reference sequence). CDR3 residues: CASSHPRGTVNEKLFF. CDR3 DNA: TGTGCCAGCAGTCACCCCAGAGGGACAGTTAATGAAAAACTGTTTTTT.

The rearrangement joins TRBV7-8 to TRBJ2-2; 7 bases agree with TRBD2. After removal of 2 bases from V and 0 bases from J, the junction contained 6 bases not matched to a gene. The CDR3 extends over 17 amino acids. The V gene's germline CDR1 is SGHVS and CDR2 FQNEAQ. The CDR3 here is CASSLSWAGANTGELFF. The DNA of the CDR3 is TGTGCCAGCAGCTTAAGTTGGGCGGGAGCGAACACCGGGGAGCTGTTTTTT.

Details on this clonotype: A much larger clonotype is one base distant, so this may be a read error. The chain carries TRBV11-2 and TRBJ2-3; D gene unclear. Germline values: CDR1 SGHAT, CDR2 FQNNGV. The CDR3 consists of 14 residues. The CDR3 region has the DNA TGTGCCGGCAGCCCAGTGGGCCGCACAGATACGCAGTATTTT. This codes for CAGSPVGRTDTQYF.

This clonotype was picked up many times. The V gene is TRBV6-5, the J gene TRBJ2-1; TRBD2 agrees at 13 bases. Per germline, CDR1 MNHEY and CDR2 SVGAGI. The CDR3 runs to 16 residues. Trimming took 2 bases from V and 7 from J; bases not matched to a gene: 5. CDR3 nucleotide sequence: TGTGCCAGCAGTTACGGTTGGACTAGCGGGAGAAATGAGCAGTTCTTC. Translated: CASSYGWTSGRNEQFF.

This clonotype was counted ten times or more. This chain joins TRBV7-2 and TRBJ2-7, with D tentatively TRBD1 (6 bases). With 5 bases removed from V and 3 bases from J, the gap between germline ends came to 14 bases. This CDR3 is built from 14 residues. Per the germline V gene, CDR1 is SGHTA and CDR2 is FQGNSA. The CDR3 protein is CASSPTGNSYEQYF. The CDR3 bases are TGTGCCAGCAGCCCAACAGGGAACAGCTACGAGCAGTACTTC.